The clone carrying this T cell receptor beta chain was observed many times. Library preparation (for TCRbeta) was performed with unique molecular identifiers. From the PCR reads, TCRdb called clonotypes with MiXCR, one entry per CDR3 protein. This sample yields 300,000 to 350,000 distinct CDR3 sequences, of which around 16% are seen a single time; around 41% belongs to the top ten. The record originates from a study of T-cell reconstitution after alpha-beta-depleted transplantation in children. The CDR3 runs to 11 residues. V shed 6 bases, J shed 8 bases, and the junction held 1 base outside the gene matches. Germline V CDR1 and CDR2: MNHEY, SVGAGI.

The receptor's source is a male patient between 2 and 9 years old who had a stem cell transplant for acute lymphoblastic leukemia, so the T cells may come from the graft donor. The chain couples TRBV6-5 to TRBJ2-1; 7 bases match TRBD1. Sequencing was performed on PBMCs, mostly from graft donor cells, taken 360 days after TCRalphabeta/CD19-depleted stem cell transplant. The CDR3 region is CASSQGDEQFF. The CDR3 DNA follows: TGTGCCAGCAGCCAGGGGGATGAGCAGTTCTTC.